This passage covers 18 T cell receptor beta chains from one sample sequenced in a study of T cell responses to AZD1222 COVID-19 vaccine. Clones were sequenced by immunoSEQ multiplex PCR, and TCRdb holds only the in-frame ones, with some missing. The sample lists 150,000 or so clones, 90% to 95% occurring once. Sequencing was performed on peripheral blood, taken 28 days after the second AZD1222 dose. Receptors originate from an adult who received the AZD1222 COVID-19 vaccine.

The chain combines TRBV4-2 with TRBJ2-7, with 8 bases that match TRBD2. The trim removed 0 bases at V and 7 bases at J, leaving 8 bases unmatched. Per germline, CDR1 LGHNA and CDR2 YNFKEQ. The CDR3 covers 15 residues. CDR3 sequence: CASSQDTSGVLEQYF. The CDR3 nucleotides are TGTGCCAGCAGCCAAGACACTAGCGGAGTGTTGGAGCAGTACTTC.

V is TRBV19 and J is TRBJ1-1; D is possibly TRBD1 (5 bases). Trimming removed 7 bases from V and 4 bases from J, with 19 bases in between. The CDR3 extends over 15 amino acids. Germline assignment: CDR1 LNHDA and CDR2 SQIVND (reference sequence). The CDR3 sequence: CASNSNPGGGTEAFF. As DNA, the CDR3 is TGTGCCAGTAACAGTAACCCCGGGGGAGGCACTGAAGCTTTCTTT. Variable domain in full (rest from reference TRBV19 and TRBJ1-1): DGGITQSPKYLFRKEGQNVTLSCEQNLNHDAMYWYRQDPGQGLRLIYYSQIVNDFQKGDIAEGYSVSREKKESFPLTVTSAQKNPTAFYLCASNSNPGGGTEAFFGQGTRLTVV.

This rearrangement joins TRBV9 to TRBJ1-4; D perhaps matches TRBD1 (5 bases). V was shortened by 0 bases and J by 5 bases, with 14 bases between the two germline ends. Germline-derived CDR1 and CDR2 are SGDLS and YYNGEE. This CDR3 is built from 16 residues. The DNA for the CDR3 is TGTGCCAGCAGCGTAGGGCTCGGGAGGGGAAATGAAAAACTGTTTTTT. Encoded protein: CASSVGLGRGNEKLFF.

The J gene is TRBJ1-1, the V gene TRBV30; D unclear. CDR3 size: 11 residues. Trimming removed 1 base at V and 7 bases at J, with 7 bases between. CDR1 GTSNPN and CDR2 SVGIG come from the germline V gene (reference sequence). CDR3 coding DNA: TGTGCCTGGAGTGGGGCCAGTGAAGCTTTCTTT. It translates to CAWSGASEAFF. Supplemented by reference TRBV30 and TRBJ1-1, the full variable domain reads SQTIHQWPATLVQPVGSPLSLECTVEGTSNPNLYWYRQAAGRGLQLLFYSVGIGQISSEVPQNLSASRPQDRQFILSSKKLLLSDSGFYLCAWSGASEAFFGQGTRLTVV.

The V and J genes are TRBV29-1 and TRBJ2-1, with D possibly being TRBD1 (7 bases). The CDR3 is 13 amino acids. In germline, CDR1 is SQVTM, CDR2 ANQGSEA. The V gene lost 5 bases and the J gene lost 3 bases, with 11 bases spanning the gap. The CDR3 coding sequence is TGCAGCGTTCAGGGGGGCCACTACAATGAGCAGTTCTTC. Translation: CSVQGGHYNEQFF.

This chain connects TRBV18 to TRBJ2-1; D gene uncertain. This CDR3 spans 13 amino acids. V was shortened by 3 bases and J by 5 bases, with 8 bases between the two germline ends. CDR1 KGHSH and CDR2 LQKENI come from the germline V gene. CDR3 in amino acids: CASSPAPNNEQFF. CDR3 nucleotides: TGTGCCAGCTCACCTGCGCCGAACAATGAGCAGTTCTTC.

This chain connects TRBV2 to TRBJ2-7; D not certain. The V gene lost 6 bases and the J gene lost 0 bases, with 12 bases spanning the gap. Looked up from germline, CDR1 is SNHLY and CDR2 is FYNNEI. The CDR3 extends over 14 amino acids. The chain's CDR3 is CASSYGAPSYEQYF. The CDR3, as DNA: TGTGCCAGCAGCTACGGTGCTCCCTCCTACGAGCAGTACTTC. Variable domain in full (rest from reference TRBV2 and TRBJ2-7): EPEVTQTPSHQVTQMGQEVILRCVPISNHLYFYWYRQILGQKVEFLVSFYNNEISEKSEIFDDQFSVERPDGSNFTLKIRSTKLEDSAMYFCASSYGAPSYEQYFGPGTRLTVT.

CDR3 in amino acids: CASSPGGRVQETQYF. DNA of the CDR3: TGTGCCAGCAGTCCGGGGGGCCGTGTCCAAGAGACCCAGTACTTC. The chain recombines TRBV28 with TRBJ2-5, with TRBD2 as a possible D gene (7 bases). The CDR3 length is 15 residues. V lost 5 bases and J 1 base, leaving 14 bases between the germline ends. The germline V gene encodes CDR1 MDHEN and CDR2 SYDVKM.

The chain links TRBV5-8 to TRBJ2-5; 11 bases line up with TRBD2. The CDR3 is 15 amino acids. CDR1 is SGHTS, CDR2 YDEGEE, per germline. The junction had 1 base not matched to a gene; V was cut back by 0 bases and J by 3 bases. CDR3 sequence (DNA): TGTGCCAGCAGCTTGGGACTAGCGGGGAAAGAGACCCAGTACTTC. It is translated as CASSLGLAGKETQYF.

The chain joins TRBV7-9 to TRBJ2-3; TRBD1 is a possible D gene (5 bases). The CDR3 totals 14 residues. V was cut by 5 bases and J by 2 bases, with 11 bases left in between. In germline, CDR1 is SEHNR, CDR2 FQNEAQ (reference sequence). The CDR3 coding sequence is TGTGCCAGCAGCCCGCCGACAGTCACAGATACGCAGTATTTT. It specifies CASSPPTVTDTQYF.

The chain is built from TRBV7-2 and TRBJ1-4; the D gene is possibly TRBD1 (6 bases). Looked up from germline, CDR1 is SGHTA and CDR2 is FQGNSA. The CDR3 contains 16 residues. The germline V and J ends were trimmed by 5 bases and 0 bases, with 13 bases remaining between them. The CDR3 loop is CASSRVGGATNEKLFF. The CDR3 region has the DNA TGTGCCAGCAGCCGGGTAGGGGGAGCAACTAATGAAAAACTGTTTTTT.

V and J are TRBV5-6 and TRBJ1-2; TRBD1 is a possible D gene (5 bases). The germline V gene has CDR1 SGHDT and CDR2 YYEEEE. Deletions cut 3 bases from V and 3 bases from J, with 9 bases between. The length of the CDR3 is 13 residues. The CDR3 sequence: CASSSQGHYGYTF. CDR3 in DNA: TGTGCCAGCAGCTCTCAGGGACACTATGGCTACACCTTC.

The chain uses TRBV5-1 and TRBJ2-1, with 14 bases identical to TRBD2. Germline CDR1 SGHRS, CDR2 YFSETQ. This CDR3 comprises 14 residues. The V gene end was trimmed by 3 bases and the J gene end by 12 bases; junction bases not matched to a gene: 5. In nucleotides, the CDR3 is TGCGCCAGCAGCTCCGGGACTAGCGGGAGCTGGCAGTTCTTC. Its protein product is CASSSGTSGSWQFF.

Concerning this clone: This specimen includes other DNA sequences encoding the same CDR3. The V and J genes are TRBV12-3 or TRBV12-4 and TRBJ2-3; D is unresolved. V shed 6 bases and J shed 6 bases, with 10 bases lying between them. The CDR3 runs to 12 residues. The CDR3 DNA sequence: TGTGCCAGCAGCCCTCGTGTGGATACGCAGTATTTT. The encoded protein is CASSPRVDTQYF.

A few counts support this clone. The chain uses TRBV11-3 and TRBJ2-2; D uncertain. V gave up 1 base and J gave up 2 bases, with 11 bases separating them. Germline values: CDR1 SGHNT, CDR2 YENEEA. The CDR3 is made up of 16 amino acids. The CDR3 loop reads CASSLGGLTNTGELFF. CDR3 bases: TGTGCCAGCAGCTTAGGAGGCCTAACAAACACCGGGGAGCTGTTTTTT.

As DNA, the CDR3 is TGTGCCAGCAGTTTTGGCCCCTCCGAGCAGTACTTC. Its protein product is CASSFGPSEQYF. The rearrangement links TRBV28 to TRBJ2-7; no clear D gene. The V gene's germline CDR1 is MDHEN and CDR2 SYDVKM. CDR3 length equals 12 residues. V shed 3 bases and J shed 6 bases, with 9 bases lying between them.

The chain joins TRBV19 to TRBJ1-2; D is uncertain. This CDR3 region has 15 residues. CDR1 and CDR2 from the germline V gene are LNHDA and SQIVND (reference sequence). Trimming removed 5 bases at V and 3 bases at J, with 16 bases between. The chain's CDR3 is CASSRTRFGDYGYTF. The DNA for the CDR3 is TGTGCCAGTAGTCGTACTAGATTTGGGGACTATGGCTACACCTTC.

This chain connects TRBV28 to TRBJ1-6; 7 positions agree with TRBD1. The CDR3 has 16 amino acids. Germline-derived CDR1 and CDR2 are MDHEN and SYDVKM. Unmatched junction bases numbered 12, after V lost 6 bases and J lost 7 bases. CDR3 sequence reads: CASSPYRGQYNSPLHF. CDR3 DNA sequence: TGTGCCAGCAGCCCATACCGGGGACAGTACAATTCACCCCTCCACTTT. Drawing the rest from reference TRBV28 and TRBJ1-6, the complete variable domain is DVKVTQSSRYLVKRTGEKVFLECVQDMDHENMFWYRQDPGLGLRLIYFSYDVKMKEKGDIPEGYSVSREKKERFSLILESASTNQTSMYLCASSPYRGQYNSPLHFGNGTRLTVT.